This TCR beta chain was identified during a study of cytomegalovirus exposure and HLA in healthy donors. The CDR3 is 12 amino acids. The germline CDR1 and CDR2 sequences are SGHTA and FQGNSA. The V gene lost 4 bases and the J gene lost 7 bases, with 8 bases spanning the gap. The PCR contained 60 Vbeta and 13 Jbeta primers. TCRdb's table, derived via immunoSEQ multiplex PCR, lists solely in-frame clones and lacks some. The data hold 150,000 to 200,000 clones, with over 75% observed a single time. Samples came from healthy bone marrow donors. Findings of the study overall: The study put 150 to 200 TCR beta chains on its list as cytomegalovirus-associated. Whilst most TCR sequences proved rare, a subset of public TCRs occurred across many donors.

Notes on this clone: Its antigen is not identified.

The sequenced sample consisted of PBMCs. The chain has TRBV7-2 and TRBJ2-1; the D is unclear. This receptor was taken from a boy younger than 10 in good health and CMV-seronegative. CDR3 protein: CASSYEENEQFF. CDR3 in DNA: TGTGCCAGCAGCTACGAAGAGAATGAGCAGTTCTTC. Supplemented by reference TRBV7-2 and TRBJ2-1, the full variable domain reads GAGVSQSPSNKVTEKGKDVELRCDPISGHTALYWYRQSLGQGLEFLIYFQGNSAPDKSGLPSDRFSAERTGGSVSTLTIQRTQQEDSAVYLCASSYEENEQFFGPGTRLTVL.